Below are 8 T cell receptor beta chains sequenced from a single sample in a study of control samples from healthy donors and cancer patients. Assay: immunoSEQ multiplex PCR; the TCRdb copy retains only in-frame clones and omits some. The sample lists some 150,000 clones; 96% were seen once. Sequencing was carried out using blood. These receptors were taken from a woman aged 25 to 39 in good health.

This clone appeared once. Here the CDR3 DNA reads TGTGCCAGTAGTATAGGGGGCCTAGATACTGAAGCTTTCTTT. Amino acid sequence: CASSIGGLDTEAFF. The rearrangement links TRBV19 to TRBJ1-1; D perhaps matches TRBD1 (5 bases). CDR3 size: 14 residues. Trimming left V 1 base short and J 5 bases short, with 11 bases between. The germline V gene encodes CDR1 LNHDA and CDR2 SQIVND (reference sequence).

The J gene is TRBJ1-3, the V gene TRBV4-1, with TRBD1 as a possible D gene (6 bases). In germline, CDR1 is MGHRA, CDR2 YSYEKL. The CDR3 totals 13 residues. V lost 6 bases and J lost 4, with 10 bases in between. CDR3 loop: CASSTGYGNTIYF. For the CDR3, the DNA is TGCGCCAGCAGTACAGGGTACGGAAACACCATATATTTT.

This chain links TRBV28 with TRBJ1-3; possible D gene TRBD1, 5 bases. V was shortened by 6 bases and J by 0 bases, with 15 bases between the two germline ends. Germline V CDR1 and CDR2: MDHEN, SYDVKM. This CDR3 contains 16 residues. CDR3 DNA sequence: TGTGCCAGCAGGGCAACAGGTTCGAGCTCTGGAAACACCATATATTTT. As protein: CASRATGSSSGNTIYF. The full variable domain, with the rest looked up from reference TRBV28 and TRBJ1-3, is DVKVTQSSRYLVKRTGEKVFLECVQDMDHENMFWYRQDPGLGLRLIYFSYDVKMKEKGDIPEGYSVSREKKERFSLILESASTNQTSMYLCASRATGSSSGNTIYFGEGSWLTVV.

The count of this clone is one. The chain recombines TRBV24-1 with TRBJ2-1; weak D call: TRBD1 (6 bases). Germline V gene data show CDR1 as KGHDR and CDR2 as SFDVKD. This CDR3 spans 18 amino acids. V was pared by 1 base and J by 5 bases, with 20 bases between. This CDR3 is CATSDFTRGHGVHNEQFF. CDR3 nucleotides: TGTGCCACCAGTGATTTCACCAGGGGTCATGGGGTACACAATGAGCAGTTCTTC.

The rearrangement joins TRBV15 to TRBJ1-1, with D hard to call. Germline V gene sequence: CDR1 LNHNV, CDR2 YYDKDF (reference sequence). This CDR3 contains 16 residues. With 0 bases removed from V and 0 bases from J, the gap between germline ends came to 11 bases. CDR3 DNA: TGTGCCACCAGCAGAGATCTGGGAGCATTGAACACTGAAGCTTTCTTT. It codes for CATSRDLGALNTEAFF.

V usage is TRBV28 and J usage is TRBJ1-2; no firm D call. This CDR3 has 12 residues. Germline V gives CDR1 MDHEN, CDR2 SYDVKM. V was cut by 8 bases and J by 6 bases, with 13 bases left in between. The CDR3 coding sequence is TGTGCCAGCCAAGGGTTCGGGAATGGCTACACCTTC. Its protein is CASQGFGNGYTF.

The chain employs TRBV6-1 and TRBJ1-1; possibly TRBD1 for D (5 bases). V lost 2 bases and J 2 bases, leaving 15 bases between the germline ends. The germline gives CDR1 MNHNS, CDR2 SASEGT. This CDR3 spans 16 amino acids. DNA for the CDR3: TGTGCCAGCAGTGAATGGGAAGGACACTTTAACACTGAAGCTTTCTTT. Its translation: CASSEWEGHFNTEAFF.

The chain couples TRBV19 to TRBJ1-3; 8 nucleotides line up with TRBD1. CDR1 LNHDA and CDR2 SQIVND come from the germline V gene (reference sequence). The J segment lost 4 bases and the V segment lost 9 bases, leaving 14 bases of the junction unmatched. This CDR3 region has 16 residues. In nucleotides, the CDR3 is TGTGCCAGCGCCATACCCTCCGGGACAGGCGGAAACACCATATATTTT. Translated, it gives CASAIPSGTGGNTIYF.